One sample yielded the 19 T cell receptor beta chains listed below, sequenced in a study of cytomegalovirus exposure and HLA in healthy donors. 60 Vbeta and 13 Jbeta primers were used in PCR. Profiling relied on immunoSEQ multiplex PCR, and the TCRdb table lists in-frame clones only, not all of them. The repertoire includes about 300,000 clones, 80% to 90% of them detected once, and around 3.7% sits in the top ten. The sample was PBMCs. The source of these receptors is a man aged 40-49 years in good health and CMV-seropositive.

With regard to this clone: The same CDR3 can be traced to other DNA sequences in this sample. This chain joins TRBV4-1 and TRBJ2-7; D perhaps matches TRBD1 (6 bases). Trimming cost V 0 bases and J 2 bases, with 11 bases left between them. The length of the CDR3 is 15 residues. The V gene's germline CDR1 is MGHRA and CDR2 YSYEKL. The CDR3 nucleotides read TGCGCCAGCAGCCAAGATGGGGGCCGTCCCTACGAGCAGTACTTC. It encodes CASSQDGGRPYEQYF.

The J gene is TRBJ1-2, the V gene TRBV6-1; D is unclear. The V and J ends lost 3 bases and 7 bases respectively, with 24 bases between them. CDR1 and CDR2 from the germline V gene are MNHNS and SASEGT. CDR3 length: 17 amino acids. In nucleotides, the CDR3 is TGTGCCAGCAGTGACGGCGAGAACTACCCTTATTACTTTGGCTACACCTTC. Translating gives CASSDGENYPYYFGYTF.

The gene calls are TRBV28 and TRBJ2-7; 8 positions match TRBD2. Germline CDR1 is MDHEN and CDR2 is SYDVKM. The CDR3 contains 15 residues. The ends lost 2 bases at V and 3 bases at J; junction bases unmatched: 6. The CDR3 nucleotides read TGTGCCAGCAGTTTACTTACTAGCGGAGGCTACGAGCAGTACTTC. Its protein product is CASSLLTSGGYEQYF.

V is TRBV5-1 and J is TRBJ2-1; tentatively, D is TRBD2 (5 bases). The CDR3 covers 15 residues. V was clipped by 4 bases and J by 7 bases, with 18 bases between them. CDR1 SGHRS and CDR2 YFSETQ come from the germline V gene. CDR3 nucleotides: TGCGCCAGCAGCGCTGCGGTGGGAGCTGGGAATGAGCAGTTCTTC. Protein: CASSAAVGAGNEQFF. Complete variable domain (other parts from reference TRBV5-1 and TRBJ2-1): KAGVTQTPRYLIKTRGQQVTLSCSPISGHRSVSWYQQTPGQGLQFLFEYFSETQRNKGNFPGRFSGRQFSNSRSEMNVSTLELGDSALYLCASSAAVGAGNEQFFGPGTRLTVL.

The genes are TRBV6-5 and TRBJ1-3; 7 positions agree with TRBD1. CDR3 length: 14 residues. The J segment lost 0 bases and the V segment lost 4 bases, leaving 0 bases of the junction unmatched. Germline V gene lookup returns CDR1 MNHEY and CDR2 SVGAGI. The CDR3 protein is CASSSGGSGNTIYF. The DNA of the CDR3 is TGTGCCAGCAGTTCAGGGGGCTCTGGAAACACCATATATTTT.

The chain links TRBV28 to TRBJ1-3; a possible D gene is TRBD1 (6 bases). Looked up from germline, CDR1 is MDHEN and CDR2 is SYDVKM. The CDR3 totals 13 residues. V lost 9 bases and J 0 bases, leaving 9 bases between the germline ends. The CDR3 DNA is TGTGCCAGTGGACAGAGCTCTGGAAACACCATATATTTT. Its protein is CASGQSSGNTIYF.

V gene TRBV28 combines with J gene TRBJ2-1; tentatively, D is TRBD2 (5 bases). Germline CDR1 and CDR2: MDHEN and SYDVKM. V lost 7 bases and J lost 7, with 20 bases in between. The CDR3 consists of 15 residues. As DNA, the CDR3 is TGTGCCAGCATGGAAACGAGGGAAAATCCGAATGAGCAGTTCTTC. Translating gives CASMETRENPNEQFF.

The V and J genes are TRBV27 and TRBJ2-3; TRBD1 matches at 11 bases. Germline assignment: CDR1 MNHEY and CDR2 SMNVEV (reference sequence). The length of the CDR3 is 14 residues. Trimming cost V 4 bases and J 4 bases; bases outside gene matches: 1. CDR3 in DNA: TGTGCCAGCAGTTGGGGACAGGGGGCAGATACGCAGTATTTT. Translation gives CASSWGQGADTQYF.

The chain is built from TRBV28 and TRBJ1-4; D is ambiguous. The V end lost 4 bases, the J end lost 0 bases, and 9 bases lay between the germline ends. This CDR3 spans 15 amino acids. Germline loops: CDR1 MDHEN, CDR2 SYDVKM. In DNA form, the CDR3 reads TGTGCCAGCAGTTCCTTAGGAGCAACTAATGAAAAACTGTTTTTT. Amino acids: CASSSLGATNEKLFF.

The chain links TRBV19 to TRBJ1-1; 10 nucleotides match TRBD1. V shed 4 bases and J 4 bases; nucleotides not matched to a gene: 6. CDR1 and CDR2 from the germline V gene are LNHDA and SQIVND (reference sequence). The CDR3 has 15 amino acids. This CDR3 is CASSTRQGAGTEAFF. The DNA of the CDR3 is TGTGCCAGTAGTACCCGACAGGGGGCCGGCACTGAAGCTTTCTTT.

V is TRBV27 and J is TRBJ2-2; 9 bases are shared with TRBD2. Germline V gene lookup returns CDR1 MNHEY and CDR2 SMNVEV (reference sequence). This CDR3 comprises 16 residues. Trimming took 1 base from V and 1 from J; bases not matched to a gene: 1. For the CDR3, the DNA is TGTGCCAGCAGTTTATGGCGGGAGGGGAACACCGGGGAGCTGTTTTTT. It encodes CASSLWREGNTGELFF.

This clone has a single count. This sequence joins TRBV2 and TRBJ2-7, with D possibly TRBD2 on 7 matching bases. Germline-derived CDR1 and CDR2 are SNHLY and FYNNEI. CDR3 length equals 16 residues. Trimming pared 6 bases from V and 2 bases from J, leaving 20 bases between. The CDR3 DNA reads as TGTGCCAGCAGGCCTCGGGGGCGGGAGAAAACCTACGAGCAGTACTTC. This encodes CASRPRGREKTYEQYF.

The chain links TRBV13 to TRBJ2-7, with 7 bases identical to TRBD1. Germline V gene lookup returns CDR1 PRHDT and CDR2 FYEKMQ (reference sequence). This CDR3 is 15 amino acids long. Unmatched junction bases numbered 10, after V lost 5 bases and J lost 3 bases. The CDR3 DNA is TGTGCCAGCAGCCTCAGCGGACAGGTAAACTACGAGCAGTACTTC. This encodes CASSLSGQVNYEQYF.

This rearrangement joins TRBV27 to TRBJ2-3, with D perhaps matching TRBD2 (6 bases). Trimming removed 2 bases at V and 0 bases at J, with 12 bases between. Germline V CDR1 and CDR2: MNHEY, SMNVEV (reference sequence). The CDR3 is made up of 16 amino acids. The CDR3 DNA follows: TGTGCCAGCAGTTTAAATCTAGCGCCGAGCACAGATACGCAGTATTTT. Its translation is CASSLNLAPSTDTQYF.

The chain is built from TRBV2 and TRBJ2-7; TRBD2 matches at 13 bases. Looked up from germline, CDR1 is SNHLY and CDR2 is FYNNEI. J was trimmed by 5 bases and V by 6 bases; bases with no gene match: 1. This CDR3 is built from 13 residues. CDR3 in DNA: TGTGCCAGCAGAGGACTAGCGGGAGACGAGCAGTACTTC. Protein: CASRGLAGDEQYF. Combining the CDR3 with reference TRBV2 and TRBJ2-7 gives the whole variable domain EPEVTQTPSHQVTQMGQEVILRCVPISNHLYFYWYRQILGQKVEFLVSFYNNEISEKSEIFDDQFSVERPDGSNFTLKIRSTKLEDSAMYFCASRGLAGDEQYFGPGTRLTVT.

The chain has TRBV27 and TRBJ2-7, with D possibly being TRBD1 (6 bases). Per germline, CDR1 MNHEY and CDR2 SMNVEV (reference sequence). The V and J ends lost 3 bases and 6 bases respectively, with 30 bases between them. The CDR3 is 19 residues long. CDR3 region: CASSFLPPRGPWVGGEQYF. The CDR3 DNA reads TGTGCCAGCAGTTTCCTCCCCCCCCGGGGACCATGGGTAGGGGGCGAGCAGTACTTC.

The chain uses TRBV29-1 and TRBJ1-2; D is unresolved. Germline V CDR1 and CDR2: SQVTM, ANQGSEA. V lost 6 bases to trimming and J lost 8 bases, with 22 bases between them. The CDR3 has 14 amino acids. The CDR3 DNA sequence: TGCAGCGTCGCGCCCCAACTCGACTCGGCGGGCTACACCTTC. This encodes CSVAPQLDSAGYTF.

This chain joins TRBV5-6 and TRBJ2-2, with 9 bases matching TRBD1. J was trimmed by 3 bases and V by 1 base; bases with no gene match: 10. The CDR3 length is 18 residues. Germline CDR1 SGHDT, CDR2 YYEEEE. Here the CDR3 DNA reads TGTGCCAGCAGCTTGCCTGCGGACAGGGGATTTCACACCGGGGAGCTGTTTTTT. Translation gives CASSLPADRGFHTGELFF.

The chain carries TRBV6-5 and TRBJ2-1; 14 bases are a match to TRBD2. From germline, CDR1 is MNHEY and CDR2 SVGAGI. CDR3 length: 16 amino acids. After removal of 4 bases from V and 7 bases from J, the junction contained 6 bases not matched to a gene. CDR3: CASSSAGTSGSNEQFF. CDR3 DNA sequence: TGTGCCAGCAGTTCCGCCGGGACTAGCGGGAGTAATGAGCAGTTCTTC.